This T cell receptor (beta chain) was observed in a study of blood T cell repertoires in COVID-19. Study-wide background: The analysed material was cDNA or gDNA that came from T cells, B-cell-depleted T cells, or PBMCs.

This CDR3 is 18 amino acids long. Germline V gene lookup returns CDR1 LNHNV and CDR2 YYDKDF (reference sequence). V lost 0 bases and J 0 bases, leaving 17 bases between the germline ends. Some clones are missing from TCRdb's copy, which holds only in-frame ones; the method was immunoSEQ multiplex PCR. The table has about 250,000 clones, 88% seen once; the top ten hold 1.3% to 1.5%. The specimen was peripheral blood. The J gene is TRBJ1-2, the V gene TRBV15; D is possibly TRBD1 (5 bases). This clonotype was obtained from an older man with acute or convalescent COVID-19. The CDR3 region is CATSRDSAGQKANYGYTF. For the CDR3, the DNA is TGTGCCACCAGCAGAGATTCGGCAGGACAAAAAGCTAACTATGGCTACACCTTC.